This T cell receptor beta chain was sequenced for a study of Ad26.COV2.S vaccination and SARS-CoV-2 variants. Specified treatment: about 20 received Ad26.COV2.S at low or high dose, single or two shots; about 5 received placebo; per-sample allocation not given. Sampling was performed 63 days after the first vaccine or placebo injection. The data were produced by immunoSEQ multiplex PCR, yet TCRdb's version contains in-frame clones alone and is incomplete. The sample has 300,000 to 400,000 clones, about 82% seen once; the top ten hold 2% to 2.5%. J was trimmed by 3 bases and V by 0 bases; bases with no gene match: 1. CDR1 and CDR2 from the germline V gene are ENHRY and SYGVKD. The CDR3 extends over 16 amino acids. This clone was counted once.

This TCR came from a person aged 18-60 years who received the Ad26.COV2.S COVID-19 vaccine or a placebo. The sample consisted of peripheral blood, taken in a trial of Ad26.COV2.S vaccine versus placebo. The rearrangement joins TRBV10-3 to TRBJ2-7; 14 nucleotides match TRBD2. The CDR3 sequence is CAISESGLAGDYEQYF. CDR3 nucleotide sequence: TGTGCCATCAGTGAGTCGGGACTAGCGGGAGACTACGAGCAGTACTTC.